The present T cell receptor beta chain was sequenced within a study of T cell repertoires in chronic hepatitis B (dated by TCRdb to between 2018 and 2020). V drops 5 bases and J drops 5 bases, leaving 13 bases in between. Per the germline V gene, SGHVS is the CDR1 and FNYEAQ is the CDR2. The CDR3, from cysteine to phenylalanine, totals 14 residues. Only the CDR3 part of the read is kept: 42 bases, read in frame from the first base. Turning to this clone: No base quality information exists; no much larger clone differs at one position.

The method behind the library was the immunoSEQ multiplex PCR assay. TCRdb obtained this table from immuneACCESS and retained in-frame rearrangements with V and J assigned. These tables miss some clones; where compared with another copy, unresolved V genes account for less than half of the shortfall, and the remainder is unexplained. A total of about 200 clones appear in this sample, around 68% of them only once. Under 50% of the sample comes from the top ten. Input material: HBV polymerase (pol387) epitope-specific CD8+ T cells from PBMCs. This sequence was found in a human donor with chronic hepatitis B virus infection. This chain is built from TRBV7-6 and TRBJ2-1; the best D guess is TRBD2, with 6 bases matching. The CDR3 in this case is CASSLLATHNEQFF. DNA sequence: TGTGCCAGCAGCCTCCTAGCGACTCACAATGAGCAGTTCTTC.